The 25 T cell receptor beta chains presented below share a single source sample, sequenced in a study of OX40 agonist ivuxolimab in advanced cancers. Only in-frame clones appear in the TCRdb table, and some are missing; sequencing was by immunoSEQ multiplex PCR. Of around 46,000 clones detected, 75% to 95% appear once; the ten largest clones hold roughly 4.4%. The sequenced sample was CD4+ or CD8+ T cells sorted from blood, obtained in a trial of the OX40 agonist ivuxolimab. These receptors originate from an adult with an advanced solid tumor such as melanoma, head and neck, liver or kidney cancer.

The CDR3 DNA sequence: TGTGCCAGCAGCTTACGGGACAGCTTATACAATGAGCAGTTCTTC. Amino acids: CASSLRDSLYNEQFF. The chain couples TRBV7-3 to TRBJ2-1; 7 nucleotides align to TRBD1. The J segment lost 4 bases and the V segment lost 2 bases, leaving 5 bases of the junction unmatched. Looked up from germline, CDR1 is SGHTA and CDR2 is FQGTGA. The CDR3 contains 15 residues.

J is TRBJ1-5 and V is TRBV13; 8 nucleotides line up with TRBD1. CDR3 length: 14 residues. V gave up 4 bases and J gave up 2 bases; unmatched junction bases: 1. Germline V gene sequence: CDR1 PRHDT, CDR2 FYEKMQ (reference sequence). CDR3 protein: CASSSRGRNQPQHF. CDR3 DNA sequence: TGTGCCAGCAGCTCCAGGGGGCGCAATCAGCCCCAGCATTTT.

This sequence joins TRBV5-6 and TRBJ2-7; TRBD1 matches at 7 bases. The CDR3 totals 15 residues. After removal of 4 bases from V and 5 bases from J, the junction contained 12 bases not matched to a gene. The germline gives CDR1 SGHDT, CDR2 YYEEEE. The DNA of the CDR3 is TGTGCCAGCAGCCAATTCGACAGGGCGTACGACGAGCAGTACTTC. The encoded protein is CASSQFDRAYDEQYF.

The gene calls are TRBV6-1 and TRBJ2-1; 7 nucleotides match TRBD2. The CDR3 totals 15 residues. V dropped 2 bases and J dropped 2; count of bases not matched to a gene: 3. Germline CDR1 is MNHNS and CDR2 is SASEGT. In DNA, the CDR3 is TGTGCCAGCAGTGAACTGGGAGGGACCTACAATGAGCAGTTCTTC. Protein sequence: CASSELGGTYNEQFF.

The chain combines TRBV7-9 with TRBJ2-3; 13 bases match TRBD2. This CDR3 comprises 18 residues. The germline CDR1 and CDR2 sequences are SEHNR and FQNEAQ (reference sequence). V gave up 5 bases and J gave up 4 bases; unmatched junction bases: 12. CDR3 loop: CASSTNLGLAGDADTQYF. CDR3 nucleotide sequence: TGTGCCAGCAGCACTAACCTCGGACTAGCGGGAGATGCAGATACGCAGTATTTT.

V is TRBV6-5 and J is TRBJ2-3; 8 bases agree with TRBD2. Germline V gene lookup returns CDR1 MNHEY and CDR2 SVGAGI. This CDR3 is built from 15 residues. V lost 2 bases and J lost 4; bases outside the gene matches: 5. Here the CDR3 reads CASSYQASGSDTQYF. For the CDR3, the DNA is TGTGCCAGCAGTTACCAGGCTAGCGGGTCAGATACGCAGTATTTT.

The chain couples TRBV15 to TRBJ1-5, with D perhaps matching TRBD1 (5 bases). The germline V gene encodes CDR1 LNHNV and CDR2 YYDKDF (reference sequence). This CDR3 is 15 amino acids long. Trimming pared 1 base from V and 8 bases from J, leaving 15 bases between. CDR3 loop: CATSRGGAHAEPQHF. CDR3 bases: TGTGCCACCAGCAGAGGAGGGGCGCATGCGGAGCCCCAGCATTTT.

The chain's CDR3 is CASSFYPWTSGNTGELFF. CDR3 sequence (DNA): TGTGCCAGCAGCTTTTACCCTTGGACTAGCGGAAACACCGGGGAGCTGTTTTTT. V gene TRBV7-3 combines with J gene TRBJ2-2; TRBD2 matches at 10 bases. V dropped 3 bases and J dropped 2; count of bases not matched to a gene: 9. The CDR3 extends over 18 amino acids. Germline CDR1 reads SGHTA; CDR2 reads FQGTGA. The complete variable domain, with remaining parts taken from reference TRBV7-3 and TRBJ2-2, reads GAGVSQTPSNKVTEKGKYVELRCDPISGHTALYWYRQSLGQGPEFLIYFQGTGAADDSGLPNDRFFAVRPEGSVSTLKIQRTERGDSAVYLCASSFYPWTSGNTGELFFGEGSRLTVL.

The chain is built from TRBV29-1 and TRBJ1-2; no clear D. The CDR3 contains 13 residues. The germline CDR1 and CDR2 sequences are SQVTM and ANQGSEA. V was trimmed by 4 bases and J by 0 bases, leaving 9 bases between them. Written as DNA, the CDR3 is TGCAGCGTTGCAGTAACTTCTAACTATGGCTACACCTTC. The encoded protein is CSVAVTSNYGYTF.

A single count supports this clone. The chain couples TRBV4-1 to TRBJ1-1, with 8 bases lining up with TRBD1. The CDR3 has 14 amino acids. Germline V lookup: CDR1 MGHRA, CDR2 YSYEKL. J gave up 4 bases and V 4 bases, and 5 bases lay outside the gene matches. Written as DNA, the CDR3 is TGCGCCAGCAGCCGACCTGGACAGGGCACTGAAGCTTTCTTT. Translating it yields CASSRPGQGTEAFF.

In nucleotides, the CDR3 is TGTGCCAGCAGCCCTAGCGGGAGCCCCTACAATGAGCAGTTCTTC. Encoded protein: CASSPSGSPYNEQFF. The chain is built from TRBV6-5 and TRBJ2-1; TRBD2 matches at 10 bases. The CDR3 is made up of 15 amino acids. V lost 6 bases to trimming and J lost 2 bases; unmatched junction nucleotides: 4. Germline V gene data show CDR1 as MNHEY and CDR2 as SVGAGI.

This clone has just one count. The chain combines TRBV11-2 with TRBJ2-7; D gene unclear. Germline CDR1 reads SGHAT; CDR2 reads FQNNGV. There are 15 residues in the CDR3. Trimming cost V 0 bases and J 5 bases, with 14 bases left between them. CDR3 sequence reads: CASSLDGLAAHEQYF. In DNA form, the CDR3 reads TGTGCCAGCAGCTTAGATGGCTTGGCAGCCCACGAGCAGTACTTC.

The chain recombines TRBV28 with TRBJ1-5, with 9 nucleotides matching TRBD1. V shed 8 bases, J shed 6 bases, and the junction held 5 bases outside the gene matches. The CDR3 contains 13 residues. Per the germline V gene, CDR1 is MDHEN and CDR2 is SYDVKM. Here the CDR3 DNA reads TGTGCCAGCGATACAGGGGGCTTTCAGCCCCAGCATTTT. It encodes CASDTGGFQPQHF. Variable domain in full (rest from reference TRBV28 and TRBJ1-5): DVKVTQSSRYLVKRTGEKVFLECVQDMDHENMFWYRQDPGLGLRLIYFSYDVKMKEKGDIPEGYSVSREKKERFSLILESASTNQTSMYLCASDTGGFQPQHFGDGTRLSIL.

The rearrangement uses TRBV27 and TRBJ2-5; D remains ambiguous. The DNA matches TRBJ2-7 better at its end, which makes the J call doubtful. Germline V CDR1 and CDR2: MNHEY, SMNVEV (reference sequence). The CDR3 runs 12 residues. This chain's CDR3 is CASSPPGDEQYF. The CDR3 DNA reads as TGTGCCAGCAGCCCACCCGGCGACGAGCAGTACTTC.

The CDR3 bases are TGCGCCAGCAGCTCTGAGGTCAGGGTGGGATCTGGGCAGTTCTTC. Protein product: CASSSEVRVGSGQFF. The V gene is TRBV5-1, the J gene TRBJ2-1; TRBD1 is a possible D gene (5 bases). Per the germline V gene, CDR1 is SGHRS and CDR2 is YFSETQ. The CDR3 is 15 amino acids. Trimming stripped 3 bases from V and 12 bases from J, with 22 bases between.

J is TRBJ1-1 and V is TRBV6-5; the D gene is possibly TRBD1 (6 bases). CDR3 length: 14 amino acids. V gave up 2 bases and J gave up 6 bases, with 13 bases separating them. Germline CDR1 is MNHEY and CDR2 is SVGAGI. The CDR3: CASSYGGQGAEAFF. The CDR3 coding sequence is TGTGCCAGCAGTTACGGGGGGCAAGGAGCTGAAGCTTTCTTT.

This clone is a singleton in its sample. The CDR3 nucleotides are TGTGCCTGGGATGTGGGGTCCTACGAGCAGTACTTC. Its translation is CAWDVGSYEQYF. The chain uses TRBV30 and TRBJ2-7; D gene ambiguous. The V end was cut by 5 bases, the J end by 1 base, with 9 bases between. This CDR3 spans 12 amino acids. Per germline, CDR1 GTSNPN and CDR2 SVGIG (reference sequence).

The chain joins TRBV6-1 to TRBJ1-5; perhaps TRBD1 as D (6 bases). Trimming cost V 0 bases and J 5 bases, with 23 bases left between them. The CDR3 runs to 19 residues. CDR1 MNHNS and CDR2 SASEGT come from the germline V gene. CDR3 amino acids: CASSEAPAGVTSPYQPQHF. CDR3 nucleotide sequence: TGTGCCAGCAGTGAAGCGCCGGCAGGGGTGACCTCCCCTTATCAGCCCCAGCATTTT.

This chain connects TRBV18 to TRBJ1-5, with 12 bases lining up with TRBD1. With 6 bases clipped from V and 5 bases from J, the junction kept 11 bases outside the gene matches. CDR3 length: 17 residues. The germline V gene has CDR1 KGHSH and CDR2 LQKENI. The CDR3 nucleotides read TGTGCCAGCTCCCTAGAGGGACAGGGGGCCCTCGATCAGCCCCAGCATTTT. It yields the protein CASSLEGQGALDQPQHF.

CDR3 DNA: TGTGCCAGCAGCGCCCCCTCGGGGCATTCCGAGCAGTACGTC. As protein: CASSAPSGHSEQYV. This chain uses TRBV7-9 with TRBJ2-7, with D perhaps assigned TRBD1 or TRBD2 (5 bases each). V was shortened by 5 bases and J by 6 bases, with 17 bases between the two germline ends. Germline CDR1 reads SEHNR; CDR2 reads FQNEAQ (reference sequence). The CDR3 sequence is 14 residues long.

This chain connects TRBV19 to TRBJ1-2; TRBD1 might be the D (5 bases). V was clipped by 1 base and J by 8 bases, with 11 bases between them. There are 13 residues in the CDR3. CDR1 is LNHDA and CDR2 is SQIVND in the germline V gene (reference sequence). The CDR3 coding sequence is TGTGCCAGTAGTATAGCACAGGTACGAGGCTACACCTTC. This translates into CASSIAQVRGYTF.

The chain recombines TRBV6-1 with TRBJ2-7; the D gene could be TRBD1 or TRBD2 (5 bases each). The CDR3 has 15 amino acids. Trimming took off 1 base at V and 3 bases at J, with 13 bases between the two ends. From germline, CDR1 is MNHNS and CDR2 SASEGT. The CDR3: CASSEVGDGGYEQYF. The DNA for the CDR3 is TGTGCCAGCAGTGAAGTAGGGGATGGAGGCTACGAGCAGTACTTC.

This clone was seen only once. J is TRBJ2-3 and V is TRBV27; D gene uncertain. This CDR3 is built from 13 residues. The V gene lost 4 bases and the J gene lost 6 bases, with 11 bases spanning the gap. The V gene's germline CDR1 is MNHEY and CDR2 SMNVEV (reference sequence). CDR3 region: CASSSRIFDTQYF. The CDR3 coding sequence is TGTGCCAGCAGTTCCAGGATATTTGATACGCAGTATTTT.

This sequence joins TRBV27 and TRBJ2-1; D may match TRBD1 or TRBD2 (6 bases each). CDR1 and CDR2 from the germline V gene are MNHEY and SMNVEV (reference sequence). Trimming took off 3 bases at V and 0 bases at J, with 12 bases between the two ends. This CDR3 is built from 16 residues. This CDR3 is CASSLGGPSSYNEQFF. The CDR3 DNA follows: TGTGCCAGCAGTTTGGGGGGCCCTAGCTCCTACAATGAGCAGTTCTTC.

The chain carries TRBV9 and TRBJ2-5; D is perhaps TRBD1 (5 bases). The CDR3 extends over 13 amino acids. The germline V gene encodes CDR1 SGDLS and CDR2 YYNGEE. V lost 3 bases and J 1 base, leaving 7 bases between the germline ends. The CDR3 sequence is CASSGQLQETQYF. The CDR3 nucleotides read TGTGCCAGCAGCGGACAGCTCCAAGAGACCCAGTACTTC.